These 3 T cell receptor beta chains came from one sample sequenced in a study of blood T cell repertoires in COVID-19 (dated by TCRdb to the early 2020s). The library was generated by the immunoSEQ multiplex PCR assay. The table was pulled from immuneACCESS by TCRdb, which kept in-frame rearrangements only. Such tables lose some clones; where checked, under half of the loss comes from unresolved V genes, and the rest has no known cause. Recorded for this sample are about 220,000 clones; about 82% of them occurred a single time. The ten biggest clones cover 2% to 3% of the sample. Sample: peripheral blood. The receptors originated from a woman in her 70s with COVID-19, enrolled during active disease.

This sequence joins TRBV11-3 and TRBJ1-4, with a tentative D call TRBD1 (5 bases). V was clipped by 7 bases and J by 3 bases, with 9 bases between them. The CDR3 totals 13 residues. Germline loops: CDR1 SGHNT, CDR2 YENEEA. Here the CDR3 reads CASKQDSNEKLFF. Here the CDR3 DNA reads TGTGCCAGCAAACAGGATTCTAATGAAAAACTGTTTTTT.

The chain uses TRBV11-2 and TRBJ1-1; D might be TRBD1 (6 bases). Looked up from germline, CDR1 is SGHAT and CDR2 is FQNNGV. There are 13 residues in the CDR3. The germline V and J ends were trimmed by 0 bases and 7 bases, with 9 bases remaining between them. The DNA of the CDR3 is TGTGCCAGCAGCTTAGAACTGGACAGTGAAGCTTTCTTT. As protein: CASSLELDSEAFF.

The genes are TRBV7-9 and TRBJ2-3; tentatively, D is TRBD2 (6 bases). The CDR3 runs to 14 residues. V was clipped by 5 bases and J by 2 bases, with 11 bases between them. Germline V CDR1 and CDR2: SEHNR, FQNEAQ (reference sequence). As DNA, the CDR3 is TGTGCCAGCAGCCCCGGGACTCACACAGATACGCAGTATTTT. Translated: CASSPGTHTDTQYF.